This T cell receptor beta chain was observed in a study of blood T cell repertoires in COVID-19. The data were produced by immunoSEQ multiplex PCR, yet TCRdb's version contains in-frame clones alone and is incomplete. The profile shows 200,000 to 250,000 clones, around four fifths of them singletons. Germline assignment: CDR1 MDHEN and CDR2 SYDVKM. The CDR3 is made up of 12 amino acids. V lost 5 bases, J lost 4 bases, and 9 bases lay in between. The V call is TRBV28, the J call TRBJ2-7, with D hard to call. The receptor's source is a woman in her seventies with acute or convalescent COVID-19. The sample consisted of peripheral blood. The CDR3 loop is CASSLTPYEQYF. The CDR3 DNA sequence: TGTGCCAGCAGTCTAACCCCGTACGAGCAGTACTTC.